The clone carrying this T cell receptor (beta chain) was detected ten times or more. These data originate in a study of neurological immune-mediated disorders. One entry per CDR3 protein, called by TCRdb with MiXCR from the 5' RACE reads. The sample lists approximately 40,000 distinct CDR3 sequences, 3% to 4% seen once, with around 2% in the top ten. V lost 7 bases to trimming and J lost 1 base; unmatched junction nucleotides: 2. Looked up from germline, CDR1 is KGHDR and CDR2 is SFDVKD. This CDR3 is built from 14 residues. This chain uses TRBV24-1 with TRBJ2-3; the match to TRBD1 covers 9 bases. The sequence derives from a man under 40 with multiple sclerosis. Specimen: PBMCs. The CDR3 region has the DNA TGTGCCACCAGAGGGGACAGGGGCACAGATACGCAGTATTTT. It translates to CATRGDRGTDTQYF.